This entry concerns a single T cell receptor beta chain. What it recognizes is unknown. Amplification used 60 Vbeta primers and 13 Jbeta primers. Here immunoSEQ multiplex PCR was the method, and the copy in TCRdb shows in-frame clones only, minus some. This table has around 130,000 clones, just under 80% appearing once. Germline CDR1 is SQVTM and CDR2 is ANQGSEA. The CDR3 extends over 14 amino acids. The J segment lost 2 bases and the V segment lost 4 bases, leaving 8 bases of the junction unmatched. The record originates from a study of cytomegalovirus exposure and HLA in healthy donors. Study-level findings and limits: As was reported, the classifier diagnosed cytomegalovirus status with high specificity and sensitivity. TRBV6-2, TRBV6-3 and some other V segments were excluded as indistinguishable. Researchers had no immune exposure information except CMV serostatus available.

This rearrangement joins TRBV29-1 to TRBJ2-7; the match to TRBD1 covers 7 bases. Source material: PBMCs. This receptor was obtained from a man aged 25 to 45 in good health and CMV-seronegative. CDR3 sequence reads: CSVALWDSPYEQYF. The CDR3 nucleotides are TGCAGCGTTGCCCTGTGGGACAGCCCCTACGAGCAGTACTTC.